Below are 27 T cell receptor beta chains sequenced from a single sample in a study of naive and memory T cell subsets. The beta constant-region primer was an equimolar mix of two oligonucleotides covering TRBC1 and TRBC2. TCRdb reanalysed the UMI-ligation and nested PCR reads using MiXCR and keeps one entry per CDR3 protein. The data contain roughly 21,000 distinct CDR3 sequences, 11% of them singletons. The sample taken for sequencing was central memory CD8+ T cells from blood. The receptors stem from a human donor in good health.

As to this clonotype: A much larger clonotype is one base distant, so this may be a read error. The V and J genes are TRBV4-3 and TRBJ2-1, with D perhaps matching TRBD1 (6 bases). The germline CDR1 and CDR2 sequences are LGHNA and YSLEER. This CDR3 spans 16 amino acids. The CDR3 DNA follows: TGCGCCAGCAGCCAAGATGAGGGGGATACCTACGATGAGCAGTTCTTC. Translating gives CASSQDEGDTYDEQFF.

This sequence joins TRBV10-3 and TRBJ1-5; 9 nucleotides align to TRBD1. The CDR3 has 18 residues. Germline CDR1 and CDR2: ENHRY and SYGVKD. V was pared by 1 base and J by 0 bases, with 7 bases of the junction left unmatched. In nucleotides, the CDR3 is TGTGCCATCAGTGAGTTTGGGACAGGGTTCCATAGCAATCAGCCCCAGCATTTT. The encoded protein is CAISEFGTGFHSNQPQHF.

V gene TRBV27 combines with J gene TRBJ2-2; no definite D call. V dropped 2 bases and J dropped 7 bases, with 5 bases sitting between them. The CDR3 runs to 12 residues. Per germline, CDR1 MNHEY and CDR2 SMNVEV (reference sequence). Written as DNA, the CDR3 is TGTGCCAGCAGTTTACTCGGCGGGGAGCTGTTTTTT. Translating it yields CASSLLGGELFF.

This clonotype was observed many times. This chain uses TRBV15 with TRBJ2-1; D tentatively reads TRBD1 or TRBD2 (6 bases each). Trimming took off 1 base at V and 9 bases at J, with 13 bases between the two ends. This CDR3 has 14 amino acids. CDR1 LNHNV and CDR2 YYDKDF come from the germline V gene (reference sequence). The CDR3 sequence: CATSRGGGRGEQFF. DNA of the CDR3: TGTGCCACCAGCAGAGGAGGGGGGCGCGGTGAGCAGTTCTTC.

J is TRBJ2-7 and V is TRBV20-1; a weak D match, TRBD2 (6 bases). Trimming stripped 3 bases from V and 0 bases from J, with 15 bases between. This CDR3 has 15 amino acids. Germline CDR1 reads DFQATT; CDR2 reads SNEGSKA (reference sequence). As DNA, the CDR3 is TGCAGTGCTAGCGGGGGTAGCGGAAGCTCCTACGAGCAGTACTTC. It yields the protein CSASGGSGSSYEQYF.

This clonotype appeared many times. The chain combines TRBV11-2 with TRBJ2-1, with 9 bases matching TRBD2. The V segment lost 3 bases and the J segment 3 bases; nucleotides outside the gene matches: 3. The CDR3 covers 15 residues. CDR1 and CDR2 (germline): SGHAT, FQNNGV. The CDR3 loop is CASSLGTSFYNEQFF. Written as DNA, the CDR3 is TGTGCCAGCAGCTTGGGGACTAGCTTCTACAATGAGCAGTTCTTC.

This clonotype was counted between two and nine times. The rearrangement joins TRBV12-3 or TRBV12-4 to TRBJ2-5; the match to TRBD1 covers 7 bases. Trimming cost V 3 bases and J 1 base; bases outside gene matches: 2. CDR3 length: 14 residues. The CDR3 reads CASSFGTAQETQYF. CDR3 coding DNA: TGTGCCAGCAGTTTCGGGACAGCCCAAGAGACCCAGTACTTC.

The rearrangement links TRBV20-1 to TRBJ2-7, with TRBD2 identical over 7 bases. The CDR3 consists of 13 residues. The germline V gene encodes CDR1 DFQATT and CDR2 SNEGSKA (reference sequence). Trimming cost V 3 bases and J 3 bases; bases outside gene matches: 5. Written as DNA, the CDR3 is TGCAGTGCTAGGGCGGGAGTGGACTACGAGCAGTACTTC. Its protein is CSARAGVDYEQYF.

V gene TRBV20-1 combines with J gene TRBJ2-7, with D maybe TRBD2 (5 bases). In germline, CDR1 is DFQATT, CDR2 SNEGSKA (reference sequence). The V and J ends lost 2 bases and 4 bases respectively, with 18 bases between them. The CDR3 loop spans 15 amino acids. The CDR3 DNA reads TGCAGTGCTAGAACGTCCTCTAGCAGAAGGTACGAGCAGTACTTC. It yields the protein CSARTSSSRRYEQYF.

This clonotype has a count of ten or more. The V and J genes are TRBV4-3 and TRBJ1-1, with D possibly being TRBD1 (6 bases). Germline CDR1 LGHNA, CDR2 YSLEER. Trimming cost V 3 bases and J 1 base, with 6 bases left between them. The CDR3 is 13 amino acids. CDR3 coding DNA: TGCGCCAGCAGCCAGACAGGGAACACTGAAGCTTTCTTT. Translation: CASSQTGNTEAFF.

The chain has TRBV4-3 and TRBJ2-7, with 7 bases matching TRBD1. CDR3 size: 13 residues. Germline lookup yields CDR1 LGHNA and CDR2 YSLEER. The V gene end was trimmed by 3 bases and the J gene end by 6 bases; junction bases not matched to a gene: 5. The CDR3 coding sequence is TGCGCCAGCAGCCATGACCCAGGGGGCGAGCAGTACTTC. Encoded protein: CASSHDPGGEQYF.

Written as DNA, the CDR3 is TGTGCCAGCACCCCAGGGGCGCAGGGCACTCCTACGAAACAGGCCGGCGGGGCTTTCTTT. Protein sequence: CASTPGAQGTPTKQAGGAFF. The rearrangement links TRBV2 to TRBJ1-1; D may be TRBD1 (6 bases). This CDR3 is built from 20 residues. Germline V gene sequence: CDR1 SNHLY, CDR2 FYNNEI. Between the trimmed V and J ends, which lost 7 bases and 11 bases, there was a span of 41 bases. Together with reference TRBV2 and TRBJ1-1, the CDR3 gives the full variable domain: EPEVTQTPSHQVTQMGQEVILRCVPISNHLYFYWYRQILGQKVEFLVSFYNNEISEKSEIFDDQFSVERPDGSNFTLKIRSTKLEDSAMYFCASTPGAQGTPTKQAGGAFFGQGTRLTVV.

By proportion, this clonotype is large. The chain recombines TRBV5-8 with TRBJ2-2; D gene ambiguous. The germline V gene has CDR1 SGHTS and CDR2 YDEGEE. The CDR3 consists of 12 residues. V lost 4 bases and J 5 bases, leaving 6 bases between the germline ends. CDR3 nucleotide sequence: TGTGCCAGCAGCCCGCGGACCGGGGAGCTGTTTTTT. Amino acids: CASSPRTGELFF. Together with reference TRBV5-8 and TRBJ2-2, the CDR3 gives the full variable domain: EAGVTQSPTHLIKTRGQQATLRCSPISGHTSVYWYQQALGLGLQFLLWYDEGEERNRGNFPPRFSGRQFPNYSSELNVNALELEDSALYLCASSPRTGELFFGEGSRLTVL.

This clonotype has just one count. CDR3 amino acids: CSAEGDYEQYF. CDR3 bases: TGCAGTGCTGAGGGAGACTACGAGCAGTACTTC. The V gene is TRBV20-1, the J gene TRBJ2-7; D might be TRBD2 (5 bases). Germline V lookup: CDR1 DFQATT, CDR2 SNEGSKA (reference sequence). The ends were cut back, 5 bases at V and 3 bases at J, with 8 bases in the middle. The CDR3 contains 11 residues.

A note on this clonotype: One junction end disagrees with the germline gene, perhaps due to a read error. The rearrangement uses TRBV28 and TRBJ2-3, with 7 bases identical to TRBD2. The germline V gene encodes CDR1 MDHEN and CDR2 SYDVKM. This CDR3 region has 15 residues. The CDR3 region has the DNA TGTGCCAGCAATTTATCGGGGGGTATCAGAGATACGCAGTATTTT. It encodes CASNLSGGIRDTQYF.

The rearrangement uses TRBV27 and TRBJ2-1; 7 bases line up with TRBD2. Germline V lookup: CDR1 MNHEY, CDR2 SMNVEV (reference sequence). The CDR3 spans 14 residues. Trimming cost V 6 bases and J 0 bases; bases outside gene matches: 2. The CDR3 here is CASRLAVSYNEQFF. For the CDR3, the DNA is TGTGCCAGCAGGCTAGCGGTCTCCTACAATGAGCAGTTCTTC.

This clonotype came up a few times. This rearrangement joins TRBV12-3 or TRBV12-4 to TRBJ1-1; weak D call: TRBD1 (5 bases). The V end was cut by 7 bases, the J end by 0 bases, with 9 bases between. CDR3 length equals 13 residues. CDR3 region: CASTTDLNTEAFF. The DNA for the CDR3 is TGTGCCAGCACGACAGACCTGAACACTGAAGCTTTCTTT.

In its sample, this clonotype was seen many times. The rearrangement links TRBV28 to TRBJ1-6; 7 bases agree with TRBD1. Looked up from germline, CDR1 is MDHEN and CDR2 is SYDVKM. V dropped 9 bases and J dropped 7; count of bases not matched to a gene: 9. CDR3 length: 14 amino acids. The CDR3 DNA reads TGTGCCAGTGACTCGGGACAGAAAAATTCACCCCTCCACTTT. It translates to CASDSGQKNSPLHF. The full variable domain, rest sourced from reference TRBV28 and TRBJ1-6, is DVKVTQSSRYLVKRTGEKVFLECVQDMDHENMFWYRQDPGLGLRLIYFSYDVKMKEKGDIPEGYSVSREKKERFSLILESASTNQTSMYLCASDSGQKNSPLHFGNGTRLTVT.

The chain recombines TRBV11-2 with TRBJ1-2; no firm D call. Trimming cost V 2 bases and J 2 bases, with 9 bases left between them. Germline CDR1 is SGHAT and CDR2 is FQNNGV. The CDR3 is made up of 14 amino acids. The CDR3 DNA sequence: TGTGCCAGCAGCTTACAGCCACTGAACTATGGCTACACCTTC. Translated: CASSLQPLNYGYTF.

This clonotype appeared a few times. The V and J genes are TRBV15 and TRBJ1-5, with a tentative D call TRBD1 (6 bases). Germline V gene lookup returns CDR1 LNHNV and CDR2 YYDKDF (reference sequence). The CDR3 has 16 residues. The V gene lost 0 bases and the J gene lost 1 base, with 10 bases spanning the gap. In DNA form, the CDR3 reads TGTGCCACCAGCAGAGAGGGGGGCATGAGCAATCAGCCCCAGCATTTT. Residues: CATSREGGMSNQPQHF.

This clonotype was detected ten times or more. The chain is built from TRBV6-4 and TRBJ2-3, with 8 bases fitting TRBD1. Per germline, CDR1 MRHNA and CDR2 SNTAGT. This CDR3 comprises 15 residues. The J segment lost 2 bases and the V segment lost 5 bases, leaving 6 bases of the junction unmatched. CDR3 in amino acids: CASSIGTGTTDTQYF. The CDR3 region has the DNA TGTGCCAGCAGTATTGGGACAGGTACCACAGATACGCAGTATTTT.

This clonotype was observed a handful of times. The chain uses TRBV7-9 and TRBJ2-5; TRBD2 agrees at 12 bases. V gave up 7 bases and J gave up 1 base; unmatched junction bases: 7. The CDR3 consists of 16 residues. The germline gives CDR1 SEHNR, CDR2 FQNEAQ (reference sequence). CDR3 nucleotides: TGTGCCAGCACCTACGGACTAGCGGGAACCCAAGAGACCCAGTACTTC. It is translated as CASTYGLAGTQETQYF.

This clonotype came up a few times. V gene TRBV4-2 combines with J gene TRBJ2-5; D not certain. Germline CDR1 is LGHNA and CDR2 is YNFKEQ. The length of the CDR3 is 15 residues. Trimming removed 0 bases at V and 1 base at J, with 9 bases between. CDR3 nucleotides: TGTGCCAGCAGCCAAGAAGTGGCAGGCCAAGAGACCCAGTACTTC. Translation: CASSQEVAGQETQYF.

This clonotype showed up just a few times. This chain links TRBV5-1 with TRBJ2-7, with D tentatively TRBD2 (6 bases). The CDR3 has 12 residues. V shed 0 bases and J shed 9 bases, with 10 bases lying between them. Germline CDR1 reads SGHRS; CDR2 reads YFSETQ. The CDR3 reads CASSLAPGVQYF. CDR3 nucleotides: TGCGCCAGCAGCTTGGCCCCGGGGGTGCAGTACTTC.

This clonotype was found a few times. In nucleotides, the CDR3 is TGCGCCAGCAGCCCAAGACAGGCAGAGGGGAGTGAGCAGTTCTTC. Protein product: CASSPRQAEGSEQFF. The V call is TRBV5-1, the J call TRBJ2-1; D perhaps matches TRBD1 (6 bases). The germline V and J ends were trimmed by 4 bases and 9 bases, with 20 bases remaining between them. Germline-derived CDR1 and CDR2 are SGHRS and YFSETQ. The CDR3 loop spans 15 amino acids.

This clonotype was seen at least ten times. V gene TRBV30 combines with J gene TRBJ2-7; D not certain. The CDR3 is 12 residues long. Trimming took 0 bases from V and 6 from J, leaving 9 bases between them. Germline CDR1 is GTSNPN and CDR2 is SVGIG (reference sequence). The CDR3 spells CAWSVGDREQYF. The CDR3 bases are TGTGCCTGGAGTGTTGGAGACCGCGAGCAGTACTTC.

This clonotype was found many times. The chain is built from TRBV7-8 and TRBJ2-5; D assignment may be TRBD1 or TRBD2 (6 bases each). CDR1 is SGHVS, CDR2 FQNEAQ, per germline. The CDR3 covers 15 residues. The germline V and J ends were trimmed by 5 bases and 5 bases, with 18 bases remaining between them. DNA of the CDR3: TGTGCCAGCAGCCCTCGCCAACGAGGGGGGGAGACCCAGTACTTC. It is translated as CASSPRQRGGETQYF.